This T cell receptor beta chain was documented in a study of PD-L1 blockade in urothelial cancer. Repertoires were generated with immunoSEQ multiplex PCR, while TCRdb's copy carries only in-frame clones and drops some. The sample has some 87,000 clones; around nine tenths are singletons. V lost 5 bases and J 4 bases, leaving 9 bases between the germline ends. CDR3 size: 13 residues. From germline, CDR1 is MNHNY and CDR2 SVGAGI (reference sequence). Time point meaning: pretreatment peripheral blood. A total of 1 to 8 samples per patient were collected pretreatment and on-treatment. Sequenced material: PBMCs, taken around atezolizumab (anti-PD-L1) treatment. This rearrangement joins TRBV6-6 to TRBJ2-4; TRBD1 might be the D (6 bases). The origin of this receptor is a man between 60 and 75 years old with urothelial cancer. CDR3 sequence: CASSIGQKNIQYF. CDR3 nucleotides: TGTGCCAGCAGTATAGGACAGAAAAACATTCAGTACTTC.